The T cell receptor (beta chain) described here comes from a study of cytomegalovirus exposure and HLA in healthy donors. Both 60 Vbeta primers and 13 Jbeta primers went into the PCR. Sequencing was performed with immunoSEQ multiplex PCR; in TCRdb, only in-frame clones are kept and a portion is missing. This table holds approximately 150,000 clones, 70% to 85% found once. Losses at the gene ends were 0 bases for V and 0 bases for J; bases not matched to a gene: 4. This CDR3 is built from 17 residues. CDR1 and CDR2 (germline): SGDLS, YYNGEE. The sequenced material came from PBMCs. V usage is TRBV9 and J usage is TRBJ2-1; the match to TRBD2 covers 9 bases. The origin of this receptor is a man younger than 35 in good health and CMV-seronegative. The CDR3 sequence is CASSVEFSGSSYNEQFF. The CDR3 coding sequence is TGTGCCAGCAGCGTAGAATTTAGCGGGAGCTCCTACAATGAGCAGTTCTTC.